What follows are 16 T cell receptor beta chains derived from one specimen sequenced in a study of OX40 agonist ivuxolimab in advanced cancers. Here immunoSEQ multiplex PCR was the method, and the copy in TCRdb shows in-frame clones only, minus some. The table includes under 50,000 clones, about 92% detected once. The sample in question was CD4+ or CD8+ T cells sorted from blood, obtained in a trial of the OX40 agonist ivuxolimab. These receptors were taken from an adult with an advanced solid tumor such as melanoma, head and neck, liver or kidney cancer.

This clone was detected only a few times. This chain links TRBV10-1 with TRBJ1-5; no clear D gene. Germline V CDR1 and CDR2: WNHNN, SYGVQD (reference sequence). This CDR3 has 12 amino acids. Deletions cut 7 bases from V and 7 bases from J, with 11 bases between. CDR3 nucleotide sequence: TGCGCCAGCACAGGTAGGAGGCAGCCCCAGCATTTT. Its protein is CASTGRRQPQHF.

Remarks on this clone: This CDR3 is also generated by other DNA sequences in the sample. The chain has TRBV5-4 and TRBJ2-7, with D perhaps given as TRBD1 or TRBD2 (5 bases each). V was trimmed by 7 bases and J by 7 bases, leaving 18 bases between them. CDR3 length: 13 amino acids. From germline, CDR1 is SGHNT and CDR2 YYREEE (reference sequence). CDR3 region: CASGREGREEQYF. CDR3 nucleotide sequence: TGTGCCAGCGGTCGTGAGGGGCGCGAGGAGCAGTACTTC.

The chain uses TRBV13 and TRBJ2-5; 12 positions match TRBD2. The CDR3 runs to 15 residues. The V and J ends lost 5 bases and 7 bases, in that order; junction bases with no gene match: 8. Germline V gene sequence: CDR1 PRHDT, CDR2 FYEKMQ (reference sequence). CDR3 in amino acids: CASSGRLAGDGTQYF. CDR3 DNA: TGTGCCAGCAGCGGCAGACTAGCGGGGGACGGGACCCAGTACTTC. The entire variable domain, with the rest obtained from reference TRBV13 and TRBJ2-5, is as follows: AAGVIQSPRHLIKEKRETATLKCYPIPRHDTVYWYQQGPGQDPQFLISFYEKMQSDKGSIPDRFSAQQFSDYHSELNMSSLELGDSALYFCASSGRLAGDGTQYFGPGTRLLVL.

This sequence joins TRBV5-1 and TRBJ2-1, with 7 bases aligning to TRBD2. Germline CDR1 and CDR2: SGHRS and YFSETQ. V gave up 2 bases and J gave up 9 bases; unmatched junction bases: 8. The CDR3 consists of 14 residues. The CDR3 region is CASSFYALAVEQFF. CDR3 in DNA: TGCGCCAGCAGCTTTTATGCCCTAGCGGTTGAGCAGTTCTTC.

The chain joins TRBV6-1 to TRBJ1-5; D not resolved. V lost 11 bases to trimming and J lost 5 bases, with 13 bases between them. The CDR3 consists of 12 residues. Germline V lookup: CDR1 MNHNS, CDR2 SASEGT. CDR3 DNA sequence: TGTGCCGCGGAGCGCGGAGATCAGCCCCAGCATTTT. Translated, it gives CAAERGDQPQHF.

The V and J genes are TRBV15 and TRBJ1-1; D is undetermined. Germline V gene sequence: CDR1 LNHNV, CDR2 YYDKDF (reference sequence). V was cut by 0 bases and J by 6 bases, with 5 bases left in between. This CDR3 contains 12 residues. The CDR3 DNA is TGTGCCACCAGCAGAGAGGGCTCTGAAGCTTTCTTT. Translation gives CATSREGSEAFF.

V usage is TRBV11-3 and J usage is TRBJ2-1, with 9 nucleotides matching TRBD1. This CDR3 region has 15 residues. The junction had 7 bases not matched to a gene; V was cut back by 4 bases and J by 6 bases. Germline V lookup: CDR1 SGHNT, CDR2 YENEEA. CDR3 DNA sequence: TGTGCCAGCAGCTCCGGGACAGGGTTCTCCAATGAGCAGTTCTTC. This codes for CASSSGTGFSNEQFF.

V usage is TRBV10-3 and J usage is TRBJ2-7; 9 positions match TRBD1. With V trimmed by 0 bases and J by 3 bases, 6 bases remained unmatched. This CDR3 region has 16 residues. Germline loops: CDR1 ENHRY, CDR2 SYGVKD. Here the CDR3 reads CAISESKQGAGYEQYV. The CDR3 nucleotides are TGTGCCATCAGTGAGTCGAAACAGGGGGCTGGCTACGAGCAGTACGTC.

V and J are TRBV12-5 and TRBJ2-1; 8 bases are shared with TRBD1. This CDR3 spans 14 amino acids. Germline CDR1 is LGHNT and CDR2 is FRNRAP. V lost 5 bases and J lost 5; bases outside the gene matches: 5. CDR3 sequence: CASGGPQGDNEQFF. CDR3 coding DNA: TGTGCTAGTGGTGGTCCACAGGGGGACAATGAGCAGTTCTTC. Drawing the rest from reference TRBV12-5 and TRBJ2-1, the complete variable domain is DARVTQTPRHKVTEMGQEVTMRCQPILGHNTVFWYRQTMMQGLELLAYFRNRAPLDDSGMPKDRFSAEMPDATLATLKIQPSEPRDSAVYFCASGGPQGDNEQFFGPGTRLTVL.

Concerning this clone: Other DNA sequences of this sample code for an identical CDR3. The V gene is TRBV28, the J gene TRBJ1-2; no clear D. The CDR3 has 15 amino acids. Trimming stripped 7 bases from V and 0 bases from J, with 15 bases between. CDR1 MDHEN and CDR2 SYDVKM come from the germline V gene. CDR3 in DNA: TGTGCCAGCACTCCGGGCCGGGGTACTAACTATGGCTACACCTTC. Residues: CASTPGRGTNYGYTF.

This chain uses TRBV6-6 with TRBJ2-4, with a possible D match to TRBD1 (6 bases). The CDR3 runs 15 residues. Trimming removed 7 bases from V and 5 bases from J, with 18 bases in between. The germline CDR1 and CDR2 sequences are MNHNY and SVGAGI (reference sequence). CDR3 sequence (DNA): TGTGCCAGCATGGTGGCAGGGGCAAATGAAAACATTCAGTACTTC. It codes for CASMVAGANENIQYF.

The chain recombines TRBV7-8 with TRBJ1-1; weak D call: TRBD1 (6 bases). Between the trimmed V and J ends, which lost 5 bases and 7 bases, there was a span of 14 bases. This CDR3 has 13 residues. From germline, CDR1 is SGHVS and CDR2 FQNEAQ. The DNA of the CDR3 is TGTGCCAGCAGCCAGGGGCATTTGGATGAAGCTTTCTTT. It is translated as CASSQGHLDEAFF.

This chain connects TRBV12-5 to TRBJ1-1; D possibly corresponds to TRBD1 (5 bases). The CDR3 runs to 13 residues. Germline CDR1 and CDR2: LGHNT and FRNRAP. The V end was cut by 3 bases, the J end by 11 bases, with 16 bases between. CDR3 in DNA: TGTGCTAGTGGTTTCGGGACTACCGGGGATGCTTTCTTT. This encodes CASGFGTTGDAFF.

The chain joins TRBV11-2 to TRBJ2-7; D is unclear. Trimming shortened V by 3 bases and J by 2 bases, and 11 bases separated the two germline ends. The V gene's germline CDR1 is SGHAT and CDR2 FQNNGV. The CDR3 runs 14 residues. The CDR3: CASSFSNKPYEQYF. The CDR3 DNA reads as TGTGCCAGCAGCTTTAGCAACAAACCCTACGAGCAGTACTTC.

The table lists this clone with a count of one. CDR3 loop: CASSAGGGNTIYF. The CDR3 DNA reads as TGTGCCAGCAGCGCGGGGGGAGGAAACACCATATATTTT. The rearrangement links TRBV7-7 to TRBJ1-3; D might be TRBD1 (5 bases). Deletions cut 5 bases from V and 4 bases from J, with 9 bases between. The CDR3 has 13 amino acids. The V gene's germline CDR1 is SSHAT and CDR2 FNYEAQ (reference sequence).

This chain links TRBV9 with TRBJ2-2; D unresolved. CDR3 length: 14 residues. Germline CDR1 is SGDLS and CDR2 is YYNGEE. Trimming left V 0 bases short and J 4 bases short, with 7 bases between. In nucleotides, the CDR3 is TGTGCCAGCAGCGTAGGACTCTTCACCGGGGAGCTGTTTTTT. Protein product: CASSVGLFTGELFF.